The 21 T cell receptor beta chains given below trace back to one sample, sequenced in a study of cytomegalovirus exposure and HLA in healthy donors. Produced via immunoSEQ multiplex PCR; TCRdb's table is partial and in-frame only. The sample contains approximately 270,000 clones, just over 85% of which appear only once. Sequenced input: PBMCs. All receptors come from a woman aged 18-29 years in good health and CMV-seronegative.

The chain uses TRBV18 and TRBJ1-1; 8 nucleotides agree with TRBD1. CDR3 length: 15 residues. CDR1 and CDR2 from the germline V gene are KGHSH and LQKENI. Trimming cost V 3 bases and J 6 bases; bases outside gene matches: 9. The CDR3 bases are TGTGCCAGCTCACCGAGATTCCGGACAGGGTCTGAAGCTTTCTTT. Encoded protein: CASSPRFRTGSEAFF.

This chain joins TRBV7-3 and TRBJ2-5; 7 bases line up with TRBD2. This CDR3 has 13 amino acids. Germline assignment: CDR1 SGHTA and CDR2 FQGTGA. V shed 5 bases and J 2 bases; nucleotides not matched to a gene: 2. The CDR3 nucleotides are TGTGCCAGCAGCCGGACTAGTCAAGAGACCCAGTACTTC. Its translation: CASSRTSQETQYF.

This chain connects TRBV7-9 to TRBJ2-3; the match to TRBD1 covers 8 bases. This CDR3 region has 15 residues. CDR1 is SEHNR and CDR2 is FQNEAQ in the germline V gene (reference sequence). The J segment lost 4 bases and the V segment lost 4 bases, leaving 7 bases of the junction unmatched. CDR3 sequence reads: CASSSAGGLADTQYF. The CDR3, as DNA: TGTGCCAGCAGCTCAGCAGGGGGCCTGGCAGATACGCAGTATTTT.

The gene calls are TRBV30 and TRBJ2-1; TRBD2 agrees at 13 bases. Germline V gives CDR1 GTSNPN, CDR2 SVGIG (reference sequence). The junction had 8 bases not matched to a gene; V was cut back by 0 bases and J by 6 bases. The CDR3 totals 17 residues. CDR3 protein: CAWSVTRTSGRANEQFF. In DNA, the CDR3 is TGTGCCTGGAGTGTCACGAGAACTAGCGGGAGGGCCAATGAGCAGTTCTTC.

The J gene is TRBJ1-1, the V gene TRBV14; no reliable D call. Looked up from germline, CDR1 is SGHDN and CDR2 is FVKESK. With 1 base removed from V and 1 base from J, the gap between germline ends came to 10 bases. The CDR3 length is 15 residues. CDR3 sequence: CASSQALWANTEAFF. The CDR3 DNA reads as TGTGCCAGCAGCCAAGCTCTGTGGGCGAACACTGAAGCTTTCTTT.

The table lists this clone with a few counts. The CDR3 nucleotides read TGTGCCAGCAGTTCCTATTTCCGGGGAGAGACCCAGTACTTC. Its translation: CASSSYFRGETQYF. This chain connects TRBV7-2 to TRBJ2-5; possible D gene TRBD2, 5 bases. The CDR3 contains 14 residues. Trimming cost V 6 bases and J 4 bases, with 15 bases left between them. Looked up from germline, CDR1 is SGHTA and CDR2 is FQGNSA.

V and J are TRBV30 and TRBJ2-2; no firm D call. The CDR3 spans 14 residues. In germline, CDR1 is GTSNPN, CDR2 SVGIG (reference sequence). The V gene lost 0 bases and the J gene lost 5 bases, with 10 bases spanning the gap. The CDR3: CAWSVNSNTGELFF. The CDR3 DNA is TGTGCCTGGAGTGTAAACAGTAATACCGGGGAGCTGTTTTTT. Variable domain in full (rest from reference TRBV30 and TRBJ2-2): SQTIHQWPATLVQPVGSPLSLECTVEGTSNPNLYWYRQAAGRGLQLLFYSVGIGQISSEVPQNLSASRPQDRQFILSSKKLLLSDSGFYLCAWSVNSNTGELFFGEGSRLTVL.

The chain links TRBV5-3 to TRBJ2-5; a possible D gene is TRBD1 (5 bases). TRBV5-3 carries the ORF label, with uncertain function. The CDR3 spans 13 residues. The V end was cut by 3 bases, the J end by 2 bases, with 8 bases between. CDR3 sequence: CARSCRQQETQYF. CDR3 nucleotide sequence: TGTGCCAGAAGCTGCCGACAGCAAGAGACCCAGTACTTC.

This clone was detected a few times. V is TRBV10-1 and J is TRBJ1-2, with D perhaps matching TRBD1 (6 bases). There are 13 residues in the CDR3. In germline, CDR1 is WNHNN, CDR2 SYGVQD (reference sequence). Trimming stripped 4 bases from V and 4 bases from J, with 10 bases between. The CDR3 DNA reads as TGCGCCAGCAGTGCGGGGGGCGGCTATGGCTACACCTTC. The encoded protein is CASSAGGGYGYTF.

The chain's CDR3 is CASSLNFGLAVNEQFF. CDR3 coding DNA: TGTGCCAGCAGCTTAAACTTCGGACTAGCGGTCAATGAGCAGTTCTTC. The chain uses TRBV11-2 and TRBJ2-1; TRBD2 matches 10 bases. Germline CDR1 SGHAT, CDR2 FQNNGV. The CDR3 has 16 amino acids. V dropped 2 bases and J dropped 6; count of bases not matched to a gene: 7.

Ten or more counts support this clone. The rearrangement uses TRBV11-1 and TRBJ1-6; no clear D gene. The CDR3 contains 15 residues. Germline V lookup: CDR1 SGHAT, CDR2 FQDESV (reference sequence). Trimming took off 10 bases at V and 5 bases at J, with 18 bases between the two ends. CDR3 sequence (DNA): TGTGCCACCGCGGCGGGAGGAGTAGATAATTCACCCCTCCACTTT. It specifies CATAAGGVDNSPLHF.

This clone occurred once. The chain is built from TRBV27 and TRBJ2-7, with TRBD1 matching over 7 bases. The CDR3 has 14 amino acids. The germline V gene has CDR1 MNHEY and CDR2 SMNVEV (reference sequence). J lost 5 bases, V lost 6 bases, and 10 bases had no gene match. The CDR3 DNA reads TGTGCCAGCAGCTTCGGATACAGGGGCGACGAGCAGTACTTC. Protein: CASSFGYRGDEQYF.

This clone was counted a few times. V and J are TRBV2 and TRBJ1-5; 7 bases agree with TRBD1. V lost 6 bases to trimming and J lost 6 bases; unmatched junction nucleotides: 11. CDR3 length equals 15 residues. Germline V CDR1 and CDR2: SNHLY, FYNNEI. The CDR3 bases are TGTGCCAGCAGACTTCGGACAGGTCAACTTCAGCCCCAGCATTTT. This gives the protein CASRLRTGQLQPQHF.

The V and J genes are TRBV7-9 and TRBJ2-7, with 9 bases fitting TRBD2. The germline V gene has CDR1 SEHNR and CDR2 FQNEAQ (reference sequence). With V trimmed by 5 bases and J by 2 bases, 7 bases remained unmatched. The CDR3 has 15 residues. In nucleotides, the CDR3 is TGTGCCAGCAGCCCGACTAGCGGAACTACCTACGAGCAGTACTTC. It specifies CASSPTSGTTYEQYF.

The chain employs TRBV9 and TRBJ2-1; D unclear. CDR3 length equals 13 residues. Trimming removed 4 bases at V and 4 bases at J, with 9 bases between. Germline lookup yields CDR1 SGDLS and CDR2 YYNGEE. For the CDR3, the DNA is TGTGCCAGCAGCCACGACACGTACAATGAGCAGTTCTTC. Translating it yields CASSHDTYNEQFF.

The chain uses TRBV13 and TRBJ2-3; no firm D call. CDR3 size: 18 residues. Trimming shortened V by 1 base and J by 2 bases, and 19 bases separated the two germline ends. CDR1 is PRHDT and CDR2 is FYEKMQ in the germline V gene (reference sequence). CDR3 bases: TGTGCCAGCAGCTTAGAATTGACCCGCGGCTTTTCCACAGATACGCAGTATTTT. Translation: CASSLELTRGFSTDTQYF.

CDR3 amino acids: CASSLGLGGGSPLHF. CDR3 coding DNA: TGTGCCAGCAGCTTGGGACTCGGGGGAGGATCACCCCTCCACTTT. The V call is TRBV7-9, the J call TRBJ1-6; weak D call: TRBD1 (5 bases). Per the germline V gene, CDR1 is SEHNR and CDR2 is FQNEAQ (reference sequence). Trimming removed 3 bases at V and 10 bases at J, with 16 bases between. The CDR3 length is 15 residues.

This chain connects TRBV4-2 to TRBJ2-1, with 11 bases lining up with TRBD2. The CDR3 totals 15 residues. Germline CDR1 reads LGHNA; CDR2 reads YNFKEQ. J was trimmed by 5 bases and V by 4 bases; bases with no gene match: 4. CDR3 nucleotides: TGTGCCAGCAGCCTGACTAGCGGGAATAACAATGAGCAGTTCTTC. This gives the protein CASSLTSGNNNEQFF.

The chain uses TRBV27 and TRBJ1-5; TRBD1 matches 7 bases. Germline assignment: CDR1 MNHEY and CDR2 SMNVEV (reference sequence). J was trimmed by 1 base and V by 4 bases; bases with no gene match: 7. The CDR3 runs 16 residues. CDR3 protein: CASSSQGGKSNQPQHF. The CDR3 DNA sequence: TGTGCCAGCAGTTCTCAGGGGGGAAAAAGCAATCAGCCCCAGCATTTT.

V usage is TRBV27 and J usage is TRBJ2-7; perhaps TRBD1 as D (5 bases). The germline gives CDR1 MNHEY, CDR2 SMNVEV (reference sequence). The CDR3 consists of 14 residues. With 5 bases removed from V and 3 bases from J, the gap between germline ends came to 14 bases. The CDR3 DNA follows: TGTGCCAGCAGTCCCCAGGACATTTACTACGAGCAGTACTTC. The encoded protein is CASSPQDIYYEQYF.

This clone was seen a handful of times. The V and J genes are TRBV27 and TRBJ2-1, with a tentative D call TRBD1 (6 bases). The CDR3 covers 15 residues. Germline CDR1 MNHEY, CDR2 SMNVEV (reference sequence). V lost 4 bases and J lost 1, with 11 bases in between. The CDR3 loop is CASSYQGTSYNEQFF. The CDR3, as DNA: TGTGCCAGCAGTTACCAGGGGACATCCTACAATGAGCAGTTCTTC.